This TCR beta chain is drawn from a study of shared clonotypes between healthy human individuals. The CDR3 loop spans 18 amino acids. Replicate PCRs run on sorted subsets employed approximately 0.2 ug DNA, 30,000 to 35,000 T cell genomes. Method: immunoSEQ multiplex PCR; TCRdb's copy keeps in-frame clones and lacks some. The sample shows a few million clones, 90% to 95% of them seen only once. This clonotype was obtained from a man between 18 and 35 years old in good health. Some clones in this sample may be carry-over from other donors' samples. The sequencing sample was made of naive CD4+ T cells from PBMCs. Subset meaning: CD45RA+ positively selected. The V gene is TRBV21-1, the J gene TRBJ1-5; the DNA was not compared with TRBD1, the D call given in the table. TRBV21-1 is a documented pseudogene. The CDR3 region has the DNA TGTGCCAGCAGCAAAAGGCGAATCAGGGGCTATAGCAATCAGCCCCAGCATTTT. This sequence encodes CASSKRRIRGYSNQPQHF.